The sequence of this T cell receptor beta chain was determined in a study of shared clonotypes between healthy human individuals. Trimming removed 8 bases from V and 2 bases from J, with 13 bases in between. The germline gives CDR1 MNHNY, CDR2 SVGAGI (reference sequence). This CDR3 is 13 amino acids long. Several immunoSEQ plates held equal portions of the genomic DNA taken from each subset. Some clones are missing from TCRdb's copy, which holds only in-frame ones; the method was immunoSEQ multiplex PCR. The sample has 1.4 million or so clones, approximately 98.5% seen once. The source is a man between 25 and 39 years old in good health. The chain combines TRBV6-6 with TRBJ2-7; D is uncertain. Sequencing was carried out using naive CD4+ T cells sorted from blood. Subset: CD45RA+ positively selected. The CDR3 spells CASVRTVPYEQYF. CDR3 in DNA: TGTGCCAGCGTAAGGACGGTGCCCTACGAGCAGTACTTC.